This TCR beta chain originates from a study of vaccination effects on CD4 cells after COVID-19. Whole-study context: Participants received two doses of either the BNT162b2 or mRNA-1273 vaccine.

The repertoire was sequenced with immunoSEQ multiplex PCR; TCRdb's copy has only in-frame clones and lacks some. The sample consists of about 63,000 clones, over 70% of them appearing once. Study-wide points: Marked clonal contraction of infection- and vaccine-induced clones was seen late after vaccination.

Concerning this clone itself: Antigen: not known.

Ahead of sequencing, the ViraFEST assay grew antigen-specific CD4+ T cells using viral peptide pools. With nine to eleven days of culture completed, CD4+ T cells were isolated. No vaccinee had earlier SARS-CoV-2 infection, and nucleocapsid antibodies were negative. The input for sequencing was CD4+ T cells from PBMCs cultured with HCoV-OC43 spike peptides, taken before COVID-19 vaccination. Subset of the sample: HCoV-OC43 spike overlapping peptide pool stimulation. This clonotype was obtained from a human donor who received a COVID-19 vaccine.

The CDR3 region is CASSLDGTKPTDTQYF. The CDR3 DNA reads TGTGCCAGCAGCTTAGACGGCACTAAACCCACAGATACGCAGTATTTT. The J gene is TRBJ2-3, the V gene TRBV11-3; D is unresolved. This CDR3 has 16 amino acids. The V end was cut by 0 bases, the J end by 2 bases, with 12 bases between. The germline V gene encodes CDR1 SGHNT and CDR2 YENEEA.